This T cell receptor (beta chain) is from a study of memory CD4+ T cells and cytomegalovirus serostatus. Authors' methods: Out-of-frame sequences were removed, leaving a few million distinct TCRbeta sequences. Method: immunoSEQ multiplex PCR; TCRdb's copy keeps in-frame clones and lacks some. The V and J calls and clone size come from that table; D and trimming were worked out from the DNA. The table shows around 50,000 clones, with 75% to 85% occurring only once. The sort gate was single viable CD3+CD4+CD8-CD45RO+ cells for memory CD4+ T cells. CMV serostatus came from serum IgG against pp150, pp28, p38, p52. CD4+ T cells were isolated by positive magnetic selection. The specimen sequenced was memory CD4+ T cells from blood. The clonotype comes from an adult in good health and CMV-seronegative.

CDR3 protein: CASVTSGSTEQYF. The CDR3, as DNA: TGTGCCAGCGTGACTAGCGGGAGCACCGAGCAGTACTTC. The rearrangement uses TRBV6-1 and TRBJ2-7, with 12 bases fitting TRBD2. Germline loops: CDR1 MNHNS, CDR2 SASEGT. This CDR3 region has 13 residues. V trimming: 8 bases; J trimming: 6 bases; junction bases outside the gene matches: 5.